The 10 T cell receptor beta chains in this list originate from one sample, sequenced in a study of control samples from healthy donors and cancer patients. Some clones are missing from TCRdb's copy, which holds only in-frame ones; the method was immunoSEQ multiplex PCR. The sample has some 100,000 clones; about 89% are singletons. The sequencing sample was made of blood. These receptors all stem from a man in his thirties or forties in good health.

This chain connects TRBV9 to TRBJ2-1, with 12 bases fitting TRBD2. With V trimmed by 4 bases and J by 7 bases, 9 bases remained unmatched. There are 16 residues in the CDR3. Germline values: CDR1 SGDLS, CDR2 YYNGEE. The chain's CDR3 is CASSSRTSGIRNEQFF. The CDR3 DNA reads TGTGCCAGCAGCTCCCGGACTAGCGGGATTAGGAATGAGCAGTTCTTC.

This chain uses TRBV21-1 with TRBJ2-7; TRBD2 is the table's D call and was not checked against the DNA. TRBV21-1 is assigned pseudogene status. CDR3 length equals 11 residues. The CDR3 sequence: CASSTGDEQYF. CDR3 DNA: TGTGCCAGCAGCACGGGAGACGAGCAGTACTTC.

The J gene is TRBJ2-1, the V gene TRBV14, with TRBD2 matching over 8 bases. Germline-derived CDR1 and CDR2 are SGHDN and FVKESK. Trimming cost V 0 bases and J 4 bases; bases outside gene matches: 5. The CDR3 spans 16 residues. CDR3 bases: TGTGCCAGCAGCCAAGATCTCACTAGCGGTTACAATGAGCAGTTCTTC. Amino acids: CASSQDLTSGYNEQFF.

The gene calls are TRBV7-9 and TRBJ2-7; 7 nucleotides line up with TRBD1. The CDR3 totals 15 residues. In germline, CDR1 is SEHNR, CDR2 FQNEAQ (reference sequence). V gave up 5 bases and J gave up 4 bases; unmatched junction bases: 11. The CDR3 loop reads CASSVHQTGRYEQYF. CDR3 sequence (DNA): TGTGCCAGCAGCGTCCACCAGACAGGGCGTTACGAGCAGTACTTC.

This clone appeared a few times. This chain uses TRBV6-4 with TRBJ2-2; D remains unclear. Per the germline V gene, CDR1 is MRHNA and CDR2 is SNTAGT. The CDR3 runs to 13 residues. The ends were cut back, 3 bases at V and 3 bases at J, with 5 bases in the middle. The CDR3 spells CASSEDYTGELFF. As DNA, the CDR3 is TGTGCCAGCAGTGAAGACTACACCGGGGAGCTGTTTTTT.

The gene calls are TRBV7-8 and TRBJ1-6, with 11 bases aligning to TRBD1. V was clipped by 5 bases and J by 7 bases; unmatched bases: 10. The CDR3 loop spans 17 amino acids. The germline V gene has CDR1 SGHVS and CDR2 FQNEAQ. CDR3 residues: CASSQRDRGTGNSPLHF. DNA for the CDR3: TGTGCCAGCAGCCAACGGGACAGGGGGACGGGGAATTCACCCCTCCACTTT.

This clone was observed a handful of times. This chain uses TRBV6-1 with TRBJ1-3, with D hard to call. Germline values: CDR1 MNHNS, CDR2 SASEGT. The length of the CDR3 is 17 residues. V lost 3 bases to trimming and J lost 5 bases, with 20 bases between them. CDR3 residues: CASSEQYGGRLRNTIYF. The CDR3 DNA is TGTGCCAGCAGTGAGCAATACGGAGGGAGGTTACGAAACACCATATATTTT.

The chain uses TRBV19 and TRBJ1-6; D not resolved. CDR3 length: 14 amino acids. Germline CDR1 and CDR2: LNHDA and SQIVND (reference sequence). V lost 5 bases to trimming and J lost 6 bases, with 11 bases between them. CDR3 sequence reads: CASSHTGFNSPLHF. The CDR3, as DNA: TGTGCCAGTAGTCATACTGGGTTTAATTCACCCCTCCACTTT.

The chain couples TRBV27 to TRBJ1-1; D perhaps matches TRBD1 (5 bases). Germline values: CDR1 MNHEY, CDR2 SMNVEV (reference sequence). The V gene lost 7 bases and the J gene lost 7 bases, with 10 bases spanning the gap. The CDR3 contains 11 residues. CDR3 DNA sequence: TGTGCCAGCACCAAGAGGGGTGAAGCTTTCTTT. Translating it yields CASTKRGEAFF.

V usage is TRBV3-1 (or the pseudogene TRBV3-2) and J usage is TRBJ2-2, with 9 bases lining up with TRBD2. Germline V gene data show CDR1 as LGHDT and CDR2 as YNNKEL (reference sequence). The CDR3 runs 16 residues. The V gene end was trimmed by 4 bases and the J gene end by 5 bases; junction bases not matched to a gene: 8. This CDR3 is CASSPRSGGGTGELFF. The CDR3 DNA sequence: TGTGCCAGCAGCCCTCGTAGCGGGGGAGGGACCGGGGAGCTGTTTTTT.